One sample yielded the 21 T cell receptor beta chains listed below, sequenced in a study of blood T cell repertoires in COVID-19. This table comes from immunoSEQ multiplex PCR, and its TCRdb copy is limited to in-frame clones, with some not included. The profile covers approximately 260,000 clones, with approximately 88% appearing a single time and approximately 10% taken by the ten largest. The sequenced material came from peripheral blood. All receptors come from a woman in her 70s with COVID-19, enrolled during active disease.

The chain recombines TRBV6-5 with TRBJ1-4; TRBD1 aligns across 7 bases. CDR3 length equals 15 residues. V lost 2 bases and J lost 8; bases outside the gene matches: 8. Germline V CDR1 and CDR2: MNHEY, SVGAGI. In DNA, the CDR3 is TGTGCCAGCAGTTACGGGGGCAGGGGGTTAGAAAAACTGTTTTTT. Its protein product is CASSYGGRGLEKLFF.

The V gene is TRBV18, the J gene TRBJ2-7; the match to TRBD2 covers 9 bases. V was pared by 0 bases and J by 5 bases, with 2 bases of the junction left unmatched. Germline V gene sequence: CDR1 KGHSH, CDR2 LQKENI. This CDR3 spans 14 amino acids. The CDR3 reads CASSPPSGSHEQYF. CDR3 coding DNA: TGTGCCAGCTCACCACCTAGCGGGAGCCACGAGCAGTACTTC.

The rearrangement uses TRBV20-1 and TRBJ1-2; D might be TRBD1 (5 bases). Per the germline V gene, CDR1 is DFQATT and CDR2 is SNEGSKA (reference sequence). With 3 bases removed from V and 3 bases from J, the gap between germline ends came to 8 bases. The CDR3 totals 12 residues. In nucleotides, the CDR3 is TGCAGTGCTAGTGAGACAGACTATGGCTACACCTTC. This encodes CSASETDYGYTF.

The chain uses TRBV5-4 and TRBJ1-4, with 7 bases lining up with TRBD1. The ends lost 1 base at V and 6 bases at J; junction bases unmatched: 3. Germline V gene data show CDR1 as SGHNT and CDR2 as YYREEE (reference sequence). The CDR3 length is 14 residues. CDR3 protein: CASSLNRGDEKLFF. For the CDR3, the DNA is TGTGCCAGCAGCTTGAACAGGGGTGATGAAAAACTGTTTTTT.

This chain uses TRBV11-2 with TRBJ1-3, with TRBD1 matching over 7 bases. Germline V gene sequence: CDR1 SGHAT, CDR2 FQNNGV. CDR3 size: 15 residues. Losses at the gene ends were 1 base for V and 4 bases for J; bases not matched to a gene: 4. CDR3 bases: TGTGCCAGCAGCTTAGGAGGGGGCCAGGGAAACACCATATATTTT. This translates into CASSLGGGQGNTIYF.

In the case of this clone: Other DNA sequences in this specimen translate into the identical CDR3. The chain is built from TRBV28 and TRBJ1-2; D is undetermined. The germline gives CDR1 MDHEN, CDR2 SYDVKM. The CDR3 extends over 12 amino acids. V was clipped by 4 bases and J by 2 bases, with 5 bases between them. The CDR3 loop reads CASSWQNYGYTF. The CDR3 nucleotides read TGTGCCAGCAGTTGGCAGAACTATGGCTACACCTTC.

The chain joins TRBV5-6 to TRBJ2-3; 8 bases are shared with TRBD2. Germline CDR1 reads SGHDT; CDR2 reads YYEEEE. With 8 bases clipped from V and 5 bases from J, the junction kept 7 bases outside the gene matches. The CDR3 spans 13 residues. The CDR3: CASTLAGIDTQYF. CDR3 in DNA: TGTGCCAGTACGTTAGCGGGAATAGATACGCAGTATTTT.

The V and J genes are TRBV3-1 (or the pseudogene TRBV3-2) and TRBJ1-3; possible D gene TRBD1, 5 bases. This CDR3 contains 17 residues. With 4 bases removed from V and 0 bases from J, the gap between germline ends came to 16 bases. The germline V gene has CDR1 LGHDT and CDR2 YNNKEL (reference sequence). CDR3 sequence reads: CASSPDTFSISGNTIYF. CDR3 coding DNA: TGTGCCAGCAGCCCGGACACCTTTTCCATCTCTGGAAACACCATATATTTT.

The J gene is TRBJ2-7, the V gene TRBV11-1, with 8 nucleotides matching TRBD2. CDR1 is SGHAT, CDR2 FQDESV, per germline (reference sequence). The V gene end was trimmed by 0 bases and the J gene end by 2 bases; junction bases not matched to a gene: 3. This CDR3 has 15 amino acids. The CDR3 DNA is TGTGCCAGCAGCTTAGCTAGCGGGGAAGCCTACGAGCAGTACTTC. Translating it yields CASSLASGEAYEQYF.

The chain joins TRBV4-1 to TRBJ2-2; D may be TRBD2 (6 bases). The CDR3 is 16 amino acids. Looked up from germline, CDR1 is MGHRA and CDR2 is YSYEKL. V was cut by 5 bases and J by 8 bases, with 21 bases left in between. The CDR3 DNA sequence: TGCGCCAGCAGCATGGCCGGGACTCGAGCGGTAGGGGAGCTGTTTTTT. It specifies CASSMAGTRAVGELFF.

The genes are TRBV6-2 or TRBV6-3 and TRBJ2-7; 11 bases match TRBD1. Losses at the gene ends were 5 bases for V and 4 bases for J; bases not matched to a gene: 13. Germline assignment: CDR1 MNHEY and CDR2 SVGEGT. The CDR3 is made up of 17 amino acids. CDR3 in amino acids: CASSDLHGQGAPYEQYF. CDR3 DNA sequence: TGTGCCAGCAGTGACTTACATGGACAGGGGGCCCCTTACGAGCAGTACTTC.

The V gene is TRBV24-1, the J gene TRBJ1-5; D gene uncertain. The V end lost 4 bases, the J end lost 5 bases, and 8 bases lay between the germline ends. Germline V gene data show CDR1 as KGHDR and CDR2 as SFDVKD. The CDR3 loop spans 13 amino acids. The CDR3 DNA follows: TGTGCCACCAGTGACACCTCAGATCAGCCCCAGCATTTT. It translates to CATSDTSDQPQHF.

The chain uses TRBV19 and TRBJ1-5; no firm D call. Germline CDR1 reads LNHDA; CDR2 reads SQIVND (reference sequence). The CDR3 runs 15 residues. Trimming took 1 base from V and 2 from J, leaving 9 bases between them. CDR3 region: CASSIAARGNQPQHF. CDR3 nucleotide sequence: TGTGCCAGTAGTATAGCCGCCCGGGGCAATCAGCCCCAGCATTTT. Full variable domain (remainder filled in from reference TRBV19 and TRBJ1-5): DGGITQSPKYLFRKEGQNVTLSCEQNLNHDAMYWYRQDPGQGLRLIYYSQIVNDFQKGDIAEGYSVSREKKESFPLTVTSAQKNPTAFYLCASSIAARGNQPQHFGDGTRLSIL.

V is TRBV30 and J is TRBJ2-1, with 9 bases identical to TRBD2. Germline CDR1 reads GTSNPN; CDR2 reads SVGIG (reference sequence). The J segment lost 5 bases and the V segment lost 5 bases, leaving 13 bases of the junction unmatched. The CDR3 has 16 residues. The CDR3 sequence: CAWAYRGLAGNNEQFF. The CDR3 coding sequence is TGTGCCTGGGCTTATAGGGGGCTAGCGGGGAACAATGAGCAGTTCTTC.

The genes are TRBV6-5 and TRBJ1-1; D gene ambiguous. The CDR3 has 14 residues. Trimming took 0 bases from V and 6 from J, leaving 11 bases between them. Per the germline V gene, CDR1 is MNHEY and CDR2 is SVGAGI. The CDR3 reads CASSYSPGRPEAFF. CDR3 in DNA: TGTGCCAGCAGTTACTCTCCGGGGAGGCCTGAAGCTTTCTTT.

The V call is TRBV20-1, the J call TRBJ2-1; maybe TRBD1 (5 bases). Germline CDR1 and CDR2: DFQATT and SNEGSKA (reference sequence). The CDR3 loop spans 11 amino acids. V was clipped by 3 bases and J by 7 bases, with 7 bases between them. CDR3 DNA sequence: TGCAGTGCTAGGACAGTTAATGAGCAGTTCTTC. Translation gives CSARTVNEQFF.

The chain combines TRBV4-2 with TRBJ2-5; perhaps TRBD1 as D (6 bases). The CDR3 sequence is 15 residues long. V gave up 1 base and J gave up 3 bases, with 12 bases separating them. Per germline, CDR1 LGHNA and CDR2 YNFKEQ. CDR3 protein: CASSQAGEREETQYF. The DNA of the CDR3 is TGTGCCAGCAGCCAAGCAGGGGAACGCGAAGAGACCCAGTACTTC.

The chain combines TRBV28 with TRBJ2-1; D perhaps matches TRBD2 (6 bases). This CDR3 region has 13 residues. Germline V gives CDR1 MDHEN, CDR2 SYDVKM. The V and J ends lost 5 bases and 6 bases respectively, with 11 bases between them. CDR3 loop: CASSGDSFNEQFF. The CDR3 nucleotides read TGTGCCAGCAGTGGGGACTCATTCAATGAGCAGTTCTTC.

This chain links TRBV19 with TRBJ2-2; 8 positions agree with TRBD2. Germline V CDR1 and CDR2: LNHDA, SQIVND (reference sequence). The CDR3 sequence is 14 residues long. The V gene end was trimmed by 5 bases and the J gene end by 10 bases; junction bases not matched to a gene: 9. CDR3 protein: CASSYREGLQELFF. The CDR3 nucleotides read TGTGCCAGTAGTTATCGGGAGGGCCTCCAGGAGCTGTTTTTT.

This chain uses TRBV6-1 with TRBJ2-5; D perhaps matches TRBD1 (6 bases). Germline V gene data show CDR1 as MNHNS and CDR2 as SASEGT. V shed 3 bases and J shed 4 bases, with 15 bases lying between them. CDR3 length equals 15 residues. The DNA of the CDR3 is TGTGCCAGCAGTGACGTTAGGGGGATCGGAGAGACCCAGTACTTC. Its translation is CASSDVRGIGETQYF.

V is TRBV7-9 and J is TRBJ2-5, with 7 bases aligning to TRBD2. Trimming took 3 bases from V and 3 from J; bases not matched to a gene: 13. There are 17 residues in the CDR3. Germline lookup yields CDR1 SEHNR and CDR2 FQNEAQ (reference sequence). CDR3 sequence: CASSFGRGSPAEETQYF. The CDR3, as DNA: TGTGCCAGCAGCTTTGGGAGGGGAAGCCCCGCCGAAGAGACCCAGTACTTC.